This TCR beta chain was found in a study of T cell repertoires in cytomegalovirus infection (dated by TCRdb to between 2018 and 2021). The study in broad terms: The HLA type of each donor mattered for the analysis, because public TCR beta signatures pointed to carriage of CMV infection along with the matching HLA type. Paper-wide results and their limitations: In the ex vivo response, HLA-C-restricted CMV-specific TCR beta clonotypes were dominant, and in two of eight donors the single most frequent clonotype came from this HLA-C-restricted group. In both this cohort and an independent cohort of several hundred donors, the cumulative frequency of public TCR beta family members distinguished carriers of CMV infection plus the relevant HLA type.

Data came from an Illumina HiSeq 1500. Using fastp trimming at Q25 and MiXCR clonotype assembly, TCRdb reanalyzed the public sequencing data and kept in-frame beta chains. Duplicate CDR3 protein sequences are folded into a single record with the most common DNA and genes. Here the sample has more than 650,000 distinct CDR3 sequences; 35% to 40% occur a single time. The ten largest clones add up to 2.8% of the sample. Points on this clonotype: Its target antigen remains unknown. Base qualities are not at hand, and no much larger clone is one base apart.

CDR1 and CDR2 are drawn from the germline V gene (reference sequence): MNHEY, SMNVEV. Its CDR3 holds 15 amino acids, cysteine through phenylalanine. The retained sequence is limited to the CDR3, 45 bases, with the frame set at the first base. Cut back by 3 bases and 1 base, the V and J ends lie 12 bases apart. Sequenced input: PBMCs. The receptor's source is a human donor in good health (CMV status not recorded). Some clones in this sample may be carry-over from other donors' samples. The V and J segments used are TRBV27 and TRBJ1-1; TRBD1 is a possible D gene, resting on 5 matching bases. For the CDR3, the sequence is CASSLQGPKNTEAFF. The bases read TGTGCCAGCAGTTTGCAGGGCCCTAAGAACACTGAAGCTTTCTTT.